This entry describes one TCR beta chain. The study recruited people aged roughly 18 to 95 years across 24 US areas. The V end was cut by 5 bases, the J end by 7 bases, with 12 bases between. Germline V gene data show CDR1 as DFQATT and CDR2 as SNEGSKA (reference sequence). This CDR3 is 11 amino acids long. The repertoire was sequenced with immunoSEQ multiplex PCR; TCRdb's copy has only in-frame clones and lacks some. The table records some 370,000 clones, roughly four fifths of them present only once. The source of the sample is a study of blood T cell repertoires in COVID-19. For the study at large: Samples of COVID-19 (acute and convalescent) were obtained from the United States, Italy and Spain. T cells, B-cell-depleted T cells, or PBMCs supplied cDNA or gDNA.

Sequencing was done on a sample of PBMCs or T cells enriched from blood (not recorded which). This receptor was identified in a woman in her forties or fifties who had recovered from COVID-19. The chain carries TRBV20-1 and TRBJ2-7, with a tentative D call TRBD1 (6 bases). In nucleotides, the CDR3 is TGCAGTGCTTACAGGGATACGGAGCAGTACTTC. It yields the protein CSAYRDTEQYF.